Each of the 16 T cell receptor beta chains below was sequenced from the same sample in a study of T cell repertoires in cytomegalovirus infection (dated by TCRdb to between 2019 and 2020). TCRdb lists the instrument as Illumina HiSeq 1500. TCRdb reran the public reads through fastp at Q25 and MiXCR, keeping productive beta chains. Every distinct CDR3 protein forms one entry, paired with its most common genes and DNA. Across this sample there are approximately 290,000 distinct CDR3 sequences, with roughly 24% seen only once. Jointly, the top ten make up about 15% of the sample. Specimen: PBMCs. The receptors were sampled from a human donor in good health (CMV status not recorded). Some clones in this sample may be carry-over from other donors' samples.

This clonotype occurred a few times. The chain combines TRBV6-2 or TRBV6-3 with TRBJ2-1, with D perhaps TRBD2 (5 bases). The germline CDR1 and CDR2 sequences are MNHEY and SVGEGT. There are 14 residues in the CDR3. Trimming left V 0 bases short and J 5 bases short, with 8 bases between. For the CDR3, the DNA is TGTGCCAGCAGTTACTCCGCGGGCAACAATGAGCAGTTCTTC. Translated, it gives CASSYSAGNNEQFF.

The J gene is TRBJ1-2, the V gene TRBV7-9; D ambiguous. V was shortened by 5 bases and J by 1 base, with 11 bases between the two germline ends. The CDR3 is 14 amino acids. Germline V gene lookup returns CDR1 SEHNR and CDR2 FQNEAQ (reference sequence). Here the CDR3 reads CASSPPGGNYGYTF. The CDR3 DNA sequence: TGTGCCAGCAGCCCCCCCGGCGGTAACTATGGCTACACCTTC.

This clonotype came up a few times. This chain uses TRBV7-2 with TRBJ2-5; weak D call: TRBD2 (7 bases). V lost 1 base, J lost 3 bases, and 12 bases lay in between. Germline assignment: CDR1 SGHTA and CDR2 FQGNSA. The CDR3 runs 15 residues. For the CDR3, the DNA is TGTGCCAGCAGCTTAGGCGGGGGCAGGGAAGAGACCCAGTACTTC. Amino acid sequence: CASSLGGGREETQYF.

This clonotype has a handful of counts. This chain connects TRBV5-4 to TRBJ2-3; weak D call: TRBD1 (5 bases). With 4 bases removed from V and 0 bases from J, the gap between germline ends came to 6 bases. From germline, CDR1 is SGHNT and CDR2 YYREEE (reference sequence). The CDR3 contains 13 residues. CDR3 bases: TGTGCCAGCAGCCGACAGAGCACAGATACGCAGTATTTT. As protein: CASSRQSTDTQYF. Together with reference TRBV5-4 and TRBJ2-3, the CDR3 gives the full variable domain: ETGVTQSPTHLIKTRGQQVTLRCSSQSGHNTVSWYQQALGQGPQFIFQYYREEENGRGNFPPRFSGLQFPNYSSELNVNALELDDSALYLCASSRQSTDTQYFGPGTRLTVL.

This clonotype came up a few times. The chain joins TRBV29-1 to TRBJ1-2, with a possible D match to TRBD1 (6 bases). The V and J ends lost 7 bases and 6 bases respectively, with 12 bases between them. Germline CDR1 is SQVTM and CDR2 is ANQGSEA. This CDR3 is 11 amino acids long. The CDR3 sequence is CSASTGDGYTF. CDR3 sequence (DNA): TGCAGCGCCTCGACAGGAGATGGCTACACCTTC.

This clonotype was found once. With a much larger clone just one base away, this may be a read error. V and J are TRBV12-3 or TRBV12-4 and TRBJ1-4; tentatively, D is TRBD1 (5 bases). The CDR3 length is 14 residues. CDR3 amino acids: CASSFGTSNEKPFF. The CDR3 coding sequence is TGTGCCAGCAGTTTTGGGACGTCTAATGAAAAACCGTTTTTT.

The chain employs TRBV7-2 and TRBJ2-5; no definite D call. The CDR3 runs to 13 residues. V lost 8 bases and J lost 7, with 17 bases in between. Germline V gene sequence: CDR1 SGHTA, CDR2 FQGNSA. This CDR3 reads CASLLNPSGTQYF. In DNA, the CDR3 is TGTGCCAGCCTATTGAATCCCTCGGGGACCCAGTACTTC. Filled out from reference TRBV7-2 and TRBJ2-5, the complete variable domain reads GAGVSQSPSNKVTEKGKDVELRCDPISGHTALYWYRQSLGQGLEFLIYFQGNSAPDKSGLPSDRFSAERTGGSVSTLTIQRTQQEDSAVYLCASLLNPSGTQYFGPGTRLLVL.

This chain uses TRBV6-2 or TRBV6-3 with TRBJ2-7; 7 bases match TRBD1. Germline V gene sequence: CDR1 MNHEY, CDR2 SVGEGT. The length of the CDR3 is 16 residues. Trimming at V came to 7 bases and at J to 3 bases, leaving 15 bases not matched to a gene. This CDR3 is CASTWRTGTHLYEQYF. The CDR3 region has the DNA TGTGCCAGCACCTGGCGGACAGGAACCCATCTCTACGAGCAGTACTTC.

CDR3 sequence: CASSPIAGGAPDTQYF. The CDR3, as DNA: TGTGCCAGCAGCCCGATAGCGGGAGGAGCCCCAGATACGCAGTATTTT. The rearrangement joins TRBV7-9 to TRBJ2-3; 10 nucleotides match TRBD2. The J segment lost 4 bases and the V segment lost 5 bases, leaving 9 bases of the junction unmatched. Germline-derived CDR1 and CDR2 are SEHNR and FQNEAQ (reference sequence). This CDR3 has 16 amino acids.

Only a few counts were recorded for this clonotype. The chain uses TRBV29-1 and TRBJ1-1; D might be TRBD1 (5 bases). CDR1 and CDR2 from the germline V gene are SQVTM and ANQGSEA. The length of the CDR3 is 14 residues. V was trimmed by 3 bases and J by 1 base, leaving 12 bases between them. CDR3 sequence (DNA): TGCAGCGTTGACCGATGGGGGGAGAACACTGAAGCTTTCTTT. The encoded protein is CSVDRWGENTEAFF. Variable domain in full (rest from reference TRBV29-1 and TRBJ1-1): SAVISQKPSRDICQRGTSLTIQCQVDSQVTMMFWYRQQPGQSLTLIATANQGSEATYESGFVIDKFPISRPNLTFSTLTVSNMSPEDSSIYLCSVDRWGENTEAFFGQGTRLTVV.

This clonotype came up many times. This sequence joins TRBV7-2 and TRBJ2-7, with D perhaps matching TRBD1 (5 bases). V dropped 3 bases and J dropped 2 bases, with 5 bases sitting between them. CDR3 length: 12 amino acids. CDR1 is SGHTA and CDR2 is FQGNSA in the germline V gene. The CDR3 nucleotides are TGTGCCAGCAGCTTGACAGCCTACGAGCAGTACTTC. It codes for CASSLTAYEQYF. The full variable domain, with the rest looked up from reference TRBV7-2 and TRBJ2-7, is GAGVSQSPSNKVTEKGKDVELRCDPISGHTALYWYRQSLGQGLEFLIYFQGNSAPDKSGLPSDRFSAERTGGSVSTLTIQRTQQEDSAVYLCASSLTAYEQYFGPGTRLTVT.

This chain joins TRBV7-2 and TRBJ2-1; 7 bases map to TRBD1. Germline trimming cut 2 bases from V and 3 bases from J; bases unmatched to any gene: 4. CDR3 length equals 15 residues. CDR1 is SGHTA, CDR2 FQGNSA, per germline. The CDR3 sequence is CASSLTRGLYNEQFF. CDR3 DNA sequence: TGTGCCAGCAGCTTAACTAGGGGGCTCTACAATGAGCAGTTCTTC. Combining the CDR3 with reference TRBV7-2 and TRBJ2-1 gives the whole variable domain GAGVSQSPSNKVTEKGKDVELRCDPISGHTALYWYRQSLGQGLEFLIYFQGNSAPDKSGLPSDRFSAERTGGSVSTLTIQRTQQEDSAVYLCASSLTRGLYNEQFFGPGTRLTVL.

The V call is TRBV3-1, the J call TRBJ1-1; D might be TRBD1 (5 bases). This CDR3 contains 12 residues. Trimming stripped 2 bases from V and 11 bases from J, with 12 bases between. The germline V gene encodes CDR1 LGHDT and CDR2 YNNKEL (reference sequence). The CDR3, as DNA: TGTGCCAGCAGCCAACAGGGTATTCAGGCTTTCTTT. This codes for CASSQQGIQAFF.

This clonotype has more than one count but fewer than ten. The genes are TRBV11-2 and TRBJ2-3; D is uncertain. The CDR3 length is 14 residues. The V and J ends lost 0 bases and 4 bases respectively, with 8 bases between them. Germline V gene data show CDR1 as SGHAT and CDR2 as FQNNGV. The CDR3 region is CASSLDLSPDTQYF. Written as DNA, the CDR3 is TGTGCCAGCAGCTTAGATTTGAGCCCAGATACGCAGTATTTT.

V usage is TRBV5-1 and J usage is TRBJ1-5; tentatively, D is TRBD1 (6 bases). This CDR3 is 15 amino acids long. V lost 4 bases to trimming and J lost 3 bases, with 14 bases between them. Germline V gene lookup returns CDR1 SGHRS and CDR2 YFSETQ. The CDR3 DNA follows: TGCGCCAGCAGCCCCGGGGGGCAGTACAATCAGCCCCAGCATTTT. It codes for CASSPGGQYNQPQHF.

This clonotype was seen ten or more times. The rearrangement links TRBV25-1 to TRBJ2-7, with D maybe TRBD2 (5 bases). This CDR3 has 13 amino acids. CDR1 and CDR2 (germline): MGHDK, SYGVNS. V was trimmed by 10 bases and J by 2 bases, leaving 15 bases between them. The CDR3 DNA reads TGTGCCACCGGGGAATCTAGCACCTACGAGCAGTACTTC. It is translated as CATGESSTYEQYF.